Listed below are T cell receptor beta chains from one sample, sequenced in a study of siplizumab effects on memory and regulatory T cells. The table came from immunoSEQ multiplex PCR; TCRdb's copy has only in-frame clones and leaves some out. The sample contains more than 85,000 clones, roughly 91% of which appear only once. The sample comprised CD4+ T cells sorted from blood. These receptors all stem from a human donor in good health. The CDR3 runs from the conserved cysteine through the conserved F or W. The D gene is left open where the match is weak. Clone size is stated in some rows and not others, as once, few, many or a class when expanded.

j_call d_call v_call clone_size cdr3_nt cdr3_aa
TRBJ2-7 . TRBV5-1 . TGCGCCAGCAGCCCGGACAGTCTCACCTACGAGCAGTACTTC CASSPDSLTYEQYF
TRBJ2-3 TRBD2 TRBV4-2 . TGTGCCAGCAGCCCAGGACTAGCTTTAACAGATACGCAGTATTTT CASSPGLALTDTQYF
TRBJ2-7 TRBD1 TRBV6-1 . TGTGCCAGCAGTGACGGGACAGGGACGTACTTC CASSDGTGTYF
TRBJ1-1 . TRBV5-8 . TGTGCCAGCAGCTTGTGGGACACTGAAGCTTTCTTT CASSLWDTEAFF
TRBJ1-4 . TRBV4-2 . TGTGCCAGCAGCCAAGAAGGAGGGGGACGTAATGAAAAACTGTTTTTT CASSQEGGGRNEKLFF
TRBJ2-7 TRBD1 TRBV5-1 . TGCGCCAGCAGCCGTGGACAGGGACCCTCCTACGAGCAGTACTTC CASSRGQGPSYEQYF
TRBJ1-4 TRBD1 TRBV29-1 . TGCAGCGCCGGGACAGGGACCGAAAAACTGTTTTTT CSAGTGTEKLFF
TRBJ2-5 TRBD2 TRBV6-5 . TGTGCCAGCAGTAGCGGGGGGGCTGAGACCCAGTACTTC CASSSGGAETQYF
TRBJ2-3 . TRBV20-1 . TGCAGTGCTAGCCGGGCAGATACGCAGTATTTT CSASRADTQYF
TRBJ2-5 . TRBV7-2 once TGTGCCAGCAGCCCACAAGGGGGGCGGGGAGAGACCCAGTACTTC CASSPQGGRGETQYF
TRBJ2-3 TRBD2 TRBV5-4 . TGTGCCAGCAGCTTAGCGGGAGGAAGCACAGATACGCAGTATTTT CASSLAGGSTDTQYF
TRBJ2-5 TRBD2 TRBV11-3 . TGTGCCAGCAGCTTAGTTATTTCGGGAGGGAGGGGACAAGAGACCCAGTACTTC CASSLVISGGRGQETQYF
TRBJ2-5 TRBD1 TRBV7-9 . TGTGCCAGCAGGGCCCCGGGACAGGGCCTCGAGACCCAGTACTTC CASRAPGQGLETQYF
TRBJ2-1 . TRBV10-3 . TGTGCCATCGGAAAAAATAGCGGAGCCTACAATGAGCAGTTCTTC CAIGKNSGAYNEQFF
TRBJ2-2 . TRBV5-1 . TGCGCCAGCAGCTTGGAGACAACGAACACCGGGGAGCTGTTTTTT CASSLETTNTGELFF
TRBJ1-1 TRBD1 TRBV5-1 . TGCGCCAGCAGCCACGGGACAGGGGGCGATACCACTGAAGCTTTCTTT CASSHGTGGDTTEAFF
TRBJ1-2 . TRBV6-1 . TGTGCCAGCAGTGAGGATTGGGGGGCGGCTAACTATGGCTACACCTTC CASSEDWGAANYGYTF
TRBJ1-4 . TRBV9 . TGTGCCAGCAGCCTCCGGGCCACTATGGCCTTTAATGAAAAACTGTTTTTT CASSLRATMAFNEKLFF
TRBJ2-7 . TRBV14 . TGTGCCAGCAGCCAAGGGAGGGGGCTGCGCGAGCAGTACTTC CASSQGRGLREQYF
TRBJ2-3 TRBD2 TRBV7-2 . TGTGCCAGCAGGGAGCCAATGACTAGCGGGAGTTGGACGCAGTATTTT CASREPMTSGSWTQYF
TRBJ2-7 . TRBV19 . TGTGCCAGTAGTATATCCCAGGGTCTTTACGAGCAGTACTTC CASSISQGLYEQYF
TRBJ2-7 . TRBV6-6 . TGTGCCAGCAGTGACCCCCAGGGATACGAGCAGTACTTC CASSDPQGYEQYF
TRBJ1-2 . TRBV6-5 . TGTGCCAGCAGTCCCGGGATTGGCTACACCTTC CASSPGIGYTF
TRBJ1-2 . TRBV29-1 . TGCAGCGTTGTGACAGCACGCCTTGGCTACACCTTC CSVVTARLGYTF
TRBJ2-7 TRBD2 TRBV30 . TGTGCCTGGAGTGTAAAGCGGGACTACTACGAGCAGTACTTC CAWSVKRDYYEQYF
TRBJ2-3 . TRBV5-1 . TGCGCCAGCAGCTTGCTTGGCAGGCTGAGGGTAGATACGCAGTATTTT CASSLLGRLRVDTQYF
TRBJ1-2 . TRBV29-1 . TGCAGCGTTGGGGAGGGGAGAGGCTATGGCTACACCTTC CSVGEGRGYGYTF
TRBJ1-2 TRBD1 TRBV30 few TGTGCCTGGAGTGTACAGGGGGGATCGTGGTATGGCTACACCTTC CAWSVQGGSWYGYTF
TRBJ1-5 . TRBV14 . TGTGCCAGCACCCCGGACACAATCCTATATAGCAATCAGCCCCAGCATTTT CASTPDTILYSNQPQHF
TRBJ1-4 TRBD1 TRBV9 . TGTGCCAGCAGCGTGGGACAGCGTAATGAAAAACTGTTTTTT CASSVGQRNEKLFF
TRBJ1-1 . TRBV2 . TGTGCCAGCAGTGAAGCGGCGGTAATTACGGAAGCTTTCTTT CASSEAAVITEAFF
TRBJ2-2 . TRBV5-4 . TGTGCCAGCAGCTTCGTCACCGCGAACACCGGGGAGCTGTTTTTT CASSFVTANTGELFF
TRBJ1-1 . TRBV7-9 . TGTGCCAGCAGCCCCGGTAGCCGGAGGAACACTGAAGCTTTCTTT CASSPGSRRNTEAFF
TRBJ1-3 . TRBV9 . TGTGCCAGCAGCGTAGCCCCGGGTGGTAATGGAAACACCATATATTTT CASSVAPGGNGNTIYF
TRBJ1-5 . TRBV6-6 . TGTGCCAGCAGCCCCGGACGGATTAATAGCAATCAGCCCCAGCATTTT CASSPGRINSNQPQHF
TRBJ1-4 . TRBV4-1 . TGCGCCAGCAGCCTCGGGGAGGGGAACTCTAATGAAAAACTGTTTTTT CASSLGEGNSNEKLFF
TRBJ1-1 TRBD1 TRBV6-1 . TGTGCCAGCAGGAGGACAGAGGGGGCCACTGAAGCTTTCTTT CASRRTEGATEAFF
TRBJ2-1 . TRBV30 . TGTGCCTGGAGTATCCGGGACTCCTACAATGAGCAGTTCTTC CAWSIRDSYNEQFF
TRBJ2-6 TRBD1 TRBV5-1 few TGCGCCAGCAGCTTGGCTCCCCGGCCGGGACAGGGTACTTTGGGGGCCAACGTCCTGACTTTC CASSLAPRPGQGTLGANVLTF
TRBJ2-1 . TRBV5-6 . TGTGCCAGCAGTATAGGGGCCTCTTTAAATGAGCAGTTCTTC CASSIGASLNEQFF
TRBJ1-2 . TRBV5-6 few TGTGCCAGCAGCCCAGGAGGACAGACGAACTATGGCTACACCTTC CASSPGGQTNYGYTF
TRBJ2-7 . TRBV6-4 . TGTGCCAGCAGTTCGAAGCCACACGAGCAGTACTTC CASSSKPHEQYF
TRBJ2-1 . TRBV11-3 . TGTGCCAGCAGCGAAGCAGGAGTTTCCTACAATGAGCAGTTCTTC CASSEAGVSYNEQFF
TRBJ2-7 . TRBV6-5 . TGTGCCAGCAGTTACTTAGGAGCGCACTACGAGCAGTACTTC CASSYLGAHYEQYF